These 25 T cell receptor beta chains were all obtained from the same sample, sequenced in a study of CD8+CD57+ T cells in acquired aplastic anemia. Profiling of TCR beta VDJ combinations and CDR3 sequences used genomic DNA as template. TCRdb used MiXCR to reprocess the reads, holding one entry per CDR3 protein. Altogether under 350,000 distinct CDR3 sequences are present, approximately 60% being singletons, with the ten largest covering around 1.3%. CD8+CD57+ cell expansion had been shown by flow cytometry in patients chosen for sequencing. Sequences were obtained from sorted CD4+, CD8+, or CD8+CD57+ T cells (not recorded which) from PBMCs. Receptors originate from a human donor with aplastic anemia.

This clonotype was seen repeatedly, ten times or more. The CDR3 reads CAWSASTGLGGYTF. In DNA, the CDR3 is TGTGCCTGGAGTGCTTCGACAGGGTTAGGAGGCTACACCTTC. This chain uses TRBV30 with TRBJ1-2, with 7 bases lining up with TRBD1. The germline CDR1 and CDR2 sequences are GTSNPN and SVGIG (reference sequence). Trimming cost V 1 base and J 8 bases; bases outside gene matches: 10. The CDR3 has 14 residues.

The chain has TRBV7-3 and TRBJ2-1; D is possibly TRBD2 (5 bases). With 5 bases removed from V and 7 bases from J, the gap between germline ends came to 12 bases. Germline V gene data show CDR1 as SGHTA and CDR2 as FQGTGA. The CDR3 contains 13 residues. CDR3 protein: CASSPELVNEQFF. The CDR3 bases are TGTGCCAGCAGCCCGGAACTAGTGAATGAGCAGTTCTTC. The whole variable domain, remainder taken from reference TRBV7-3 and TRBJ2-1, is GAGVSQTPSNKVTEKGKYVELRCDPISGHTALYWYRQSLGQGPEFLIYFQGTGAADDSGLPNDRFFAVRPEGSVSTLKIQRTERGDSAVYLCASSPELVNEQFFGPGTRLTVL.

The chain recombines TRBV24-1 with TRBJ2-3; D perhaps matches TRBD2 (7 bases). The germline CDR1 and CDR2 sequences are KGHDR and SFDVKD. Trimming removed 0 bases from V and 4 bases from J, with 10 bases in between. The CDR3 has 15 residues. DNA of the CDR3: TGTGCCACCAGTGATTTGTCGGGGGGCGCAGATACGCAGTATTTT. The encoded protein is CATSDLSGGADTQYF.

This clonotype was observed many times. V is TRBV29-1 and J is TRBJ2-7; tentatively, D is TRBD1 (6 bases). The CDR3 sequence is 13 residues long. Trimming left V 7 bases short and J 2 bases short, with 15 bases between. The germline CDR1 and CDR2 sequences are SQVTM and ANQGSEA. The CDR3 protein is CSAKTGQTYEQYF. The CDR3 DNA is TGCAGCGCGAAGACAGGCCAAACCTACGAGCAGTACTTC.

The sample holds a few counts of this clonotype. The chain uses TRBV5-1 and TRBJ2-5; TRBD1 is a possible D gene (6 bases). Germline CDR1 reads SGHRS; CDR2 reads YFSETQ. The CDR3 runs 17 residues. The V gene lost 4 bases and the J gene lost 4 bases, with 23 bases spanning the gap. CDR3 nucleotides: TGCGCCAGCAGCCCGACTCAGGGGACGTCGAACGGAGAGACCCAGTACTTC. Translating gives CASSPTQGTSNGETQYF.

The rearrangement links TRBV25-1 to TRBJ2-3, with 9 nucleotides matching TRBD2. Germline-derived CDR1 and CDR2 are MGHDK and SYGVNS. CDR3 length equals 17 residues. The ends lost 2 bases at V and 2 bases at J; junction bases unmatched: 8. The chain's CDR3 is CASSEGGTSGYTDTQYF. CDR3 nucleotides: TGTGCCAGCAGTGAAGGCGGCACTAGCGGGTACACAGATACGCAGTATTTT.

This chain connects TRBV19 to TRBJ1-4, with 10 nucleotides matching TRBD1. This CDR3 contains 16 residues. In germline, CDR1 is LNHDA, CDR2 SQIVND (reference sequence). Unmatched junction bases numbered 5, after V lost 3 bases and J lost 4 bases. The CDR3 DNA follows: TGTGCCAGTAGTATCGGGACAGGGGCCTATAATGAAAAACTGTTTTTT. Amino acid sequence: CASSIGTGAYNEKLFF. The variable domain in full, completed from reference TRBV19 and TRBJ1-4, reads DGGITQSPKYLFRKEGQNVTLSCEQNLNHDAMYWYRQDPGQGLRLIYYSQIVNDFQKGDIAEGYSVSREKKESFPLTVTSAQKNPTAFYLCASSIGTGAYNEKLFFGSGTQLSVL.

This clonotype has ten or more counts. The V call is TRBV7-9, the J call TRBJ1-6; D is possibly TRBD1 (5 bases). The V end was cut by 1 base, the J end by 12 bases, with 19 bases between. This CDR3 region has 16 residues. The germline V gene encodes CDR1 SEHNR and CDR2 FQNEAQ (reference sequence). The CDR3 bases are TGTGCCAGCAGCTTAGAGTATTCAGGGATGAAGGGACCCCTCCACTTT. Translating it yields CASSLEYSGMKGPLHF.

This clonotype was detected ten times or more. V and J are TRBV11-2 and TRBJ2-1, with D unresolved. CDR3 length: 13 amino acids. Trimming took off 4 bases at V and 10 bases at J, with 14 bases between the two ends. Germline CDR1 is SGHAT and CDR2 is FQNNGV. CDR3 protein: CASSSDQFSEQFF. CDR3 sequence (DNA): TGTGCCAGCAGCTCGGACCAATTCAGCGAGCAGTTCTTC.

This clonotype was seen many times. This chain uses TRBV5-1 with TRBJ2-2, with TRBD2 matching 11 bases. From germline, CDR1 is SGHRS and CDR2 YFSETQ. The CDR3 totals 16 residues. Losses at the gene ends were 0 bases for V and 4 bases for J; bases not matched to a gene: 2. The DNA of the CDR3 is TGCGCCAGCAGCTTGGGACTAGCGGGGATCACCGGGGAGCTGTTTTTT. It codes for CASSLGLAGITGELFF.

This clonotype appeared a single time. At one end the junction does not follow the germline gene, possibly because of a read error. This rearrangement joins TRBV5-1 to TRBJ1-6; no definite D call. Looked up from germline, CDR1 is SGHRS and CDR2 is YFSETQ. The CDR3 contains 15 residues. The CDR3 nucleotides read TGCGCCAGCAGCTCGGCTCTGGAGGCTCAAGAGACCCAGTACTTT. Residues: CASSSALEAQETQYF.

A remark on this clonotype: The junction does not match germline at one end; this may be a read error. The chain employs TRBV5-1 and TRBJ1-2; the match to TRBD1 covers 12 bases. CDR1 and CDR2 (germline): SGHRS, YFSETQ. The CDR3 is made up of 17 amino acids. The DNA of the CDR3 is TGTGCCAGCAGCCCCGGAAGCGCGGGACAGGGGGCGTATGGCTACACCTTC. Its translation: CASSPGSAGQGAYGYTF.

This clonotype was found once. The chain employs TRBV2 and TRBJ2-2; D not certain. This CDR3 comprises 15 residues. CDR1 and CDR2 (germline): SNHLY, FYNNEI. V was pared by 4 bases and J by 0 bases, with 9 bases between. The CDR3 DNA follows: TGTGCCAGCAGTGTAGACACCTCGAACACCGGGGAGCTGTTTTTT. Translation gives CASSVDTSNTGELFF.

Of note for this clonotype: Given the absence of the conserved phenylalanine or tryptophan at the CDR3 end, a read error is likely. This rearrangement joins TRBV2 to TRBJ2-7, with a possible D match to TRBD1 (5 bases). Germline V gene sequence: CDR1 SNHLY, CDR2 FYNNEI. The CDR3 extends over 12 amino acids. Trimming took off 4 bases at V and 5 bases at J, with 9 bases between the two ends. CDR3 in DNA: TGTGCCAGCAGTGGGGGCATCGACGAGCAGTACCTC. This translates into CASSGGIDEQYL.

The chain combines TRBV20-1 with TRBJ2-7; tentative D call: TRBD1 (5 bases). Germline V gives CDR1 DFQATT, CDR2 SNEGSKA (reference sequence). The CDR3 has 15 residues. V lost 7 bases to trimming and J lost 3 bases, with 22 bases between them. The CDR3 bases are TGCAGTGTTCCTCCCGCGGACCAGGGAAACTACGAGCAGTACTTC. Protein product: CSVPPADQGNYEQYF.

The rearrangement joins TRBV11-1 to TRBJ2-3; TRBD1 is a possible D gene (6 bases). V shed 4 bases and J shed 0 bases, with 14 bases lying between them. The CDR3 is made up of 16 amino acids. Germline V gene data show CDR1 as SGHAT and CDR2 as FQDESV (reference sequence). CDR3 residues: CASSSPDSPSTDTQYF. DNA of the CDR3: TGTGCCAGCAGCTCTCCGGACAGTCCGAGCACAGATACGCAGTATTTT. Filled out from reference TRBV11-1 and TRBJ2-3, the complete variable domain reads EAEVAQSPRYKITEKSQAVAFWCDPISGHATLYWYRQILGQGPELLVQFQDESVVDDSQLPKDRFSAERLKGVDSTLKIQPAELGDSAMYLCASSSPDSPSTDTQYFGPGTRLTVL.

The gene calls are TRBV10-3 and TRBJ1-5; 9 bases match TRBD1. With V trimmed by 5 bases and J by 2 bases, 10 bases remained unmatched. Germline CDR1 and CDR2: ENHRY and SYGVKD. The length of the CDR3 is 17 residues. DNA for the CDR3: TGTGCCATCAGTTCGGACAGGGGAGTCGCGGGCAATCAGCCCCAGCATTTT. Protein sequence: CAISSDRGVAGNQPQHF.

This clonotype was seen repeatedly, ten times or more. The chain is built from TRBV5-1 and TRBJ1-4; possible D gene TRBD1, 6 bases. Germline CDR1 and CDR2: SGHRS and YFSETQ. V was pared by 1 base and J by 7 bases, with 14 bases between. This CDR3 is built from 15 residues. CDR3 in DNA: TGCGCCAGCAGCTTGAATCACAGGGCGGGTGAAAAACTGTTTTTT. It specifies CASSLNHRAGEKLFF.

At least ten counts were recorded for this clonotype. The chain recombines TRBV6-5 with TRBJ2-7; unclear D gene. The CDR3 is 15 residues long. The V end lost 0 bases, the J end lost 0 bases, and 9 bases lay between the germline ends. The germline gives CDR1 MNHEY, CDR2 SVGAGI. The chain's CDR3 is CASSYSPGPSYEQYF. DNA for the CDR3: TGTGCCAGCAGTTACTCCCCCGGACCCTCCTACGAGCAGTACTTC.

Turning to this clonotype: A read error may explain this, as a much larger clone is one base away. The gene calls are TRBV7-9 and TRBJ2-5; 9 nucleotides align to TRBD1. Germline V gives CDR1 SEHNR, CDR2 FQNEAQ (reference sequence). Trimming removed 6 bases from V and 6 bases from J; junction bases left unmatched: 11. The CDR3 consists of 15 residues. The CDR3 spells CASSTRGQGTKTQYF. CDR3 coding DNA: TGTGCCAGCAGTACCCGGGGACAGGGCACAAAGACCCAGTACTTC.

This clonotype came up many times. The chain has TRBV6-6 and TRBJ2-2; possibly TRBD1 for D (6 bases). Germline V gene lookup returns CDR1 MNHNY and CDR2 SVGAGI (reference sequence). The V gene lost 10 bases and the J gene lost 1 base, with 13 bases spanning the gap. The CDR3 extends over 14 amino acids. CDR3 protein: CATLRTENTGELFF. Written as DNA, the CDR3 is TGTGCCACCCTTAGGACAGAGAACACCGGGGAGCTGTTTTTT.

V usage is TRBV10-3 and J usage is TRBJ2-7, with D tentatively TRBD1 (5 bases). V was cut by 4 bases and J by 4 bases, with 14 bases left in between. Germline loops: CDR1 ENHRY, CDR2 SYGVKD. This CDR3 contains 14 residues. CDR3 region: CAISGGFPPYEQYF. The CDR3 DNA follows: TGTGCCATCAGTGGGGGCTTCCCCCCATACGAGCAGTACTTC.

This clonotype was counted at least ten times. The DNA of the CDR3 is TGTGCCAGCTCACCAACTAGCGGACCCTCCTACGAGCAGTACTTC. This sequence encodes CASSPTSGPSYEQYF. This sequence joins TRBV18 and TRBJ2-7, with 8 bases identical to TRBD2. Per the germline V gene, CDR1 is KGHSH and CDR2 is LQKENI. The CDR3 has 15 residues. J gave up 0 bases and V 2 bases, and 3 bases lay outside the gene matches.

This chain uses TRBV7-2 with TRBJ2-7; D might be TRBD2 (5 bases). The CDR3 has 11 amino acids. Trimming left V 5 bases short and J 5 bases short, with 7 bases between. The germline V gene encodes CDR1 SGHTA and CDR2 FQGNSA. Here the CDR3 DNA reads TGTGCCAGCAGCCAGAGGGACGAGCAGTACTTC. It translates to CASSQRDEQYF.

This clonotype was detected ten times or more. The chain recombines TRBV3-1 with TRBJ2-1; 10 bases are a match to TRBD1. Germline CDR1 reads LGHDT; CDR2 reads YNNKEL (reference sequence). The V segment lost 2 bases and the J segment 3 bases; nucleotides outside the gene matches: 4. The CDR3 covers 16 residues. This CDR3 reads CASSQSGTGVYNEQFF. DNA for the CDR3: TGTGCCAGCAGCCAATCCGGGACAGGGGTCTACAATGAGCAGTTCTTC.